The TCR beta chain described here comes from a study of T-cell reconstitution after alpha-beta-depleted transplantation in children. This clonotype was counted only a few times. This sample's TCRbeta library carried unique molecular identifier barcodes. TCRdb independently ran MiXCR on the PCR reads; one entry per CDR3 protein. The data hold around 500,000 distinct CDR3 sequences, with 12% observed a single time. CDR3 length: 12 amino acids. Germline CDR1 KGHSH, CDR2 LQKENI. V dropped 8 bases and J dropped 3 bases, with 10 bases sitting between them. Material: PBMCs from the stem cell graft donor, obtained from the stem cell graft. The chain employs TRBV18 and TRBJ2-5; D remains ambiguous. This sequence was found in a human donor who donated a stem cell graft to a child with combined immunodeficiency. The CDR3 reads CASRRAKETQYF. The CDR3 DNA reads as TGTGCCAGCCGAAGGGCCAAAGAGACCCAGTACTTC.